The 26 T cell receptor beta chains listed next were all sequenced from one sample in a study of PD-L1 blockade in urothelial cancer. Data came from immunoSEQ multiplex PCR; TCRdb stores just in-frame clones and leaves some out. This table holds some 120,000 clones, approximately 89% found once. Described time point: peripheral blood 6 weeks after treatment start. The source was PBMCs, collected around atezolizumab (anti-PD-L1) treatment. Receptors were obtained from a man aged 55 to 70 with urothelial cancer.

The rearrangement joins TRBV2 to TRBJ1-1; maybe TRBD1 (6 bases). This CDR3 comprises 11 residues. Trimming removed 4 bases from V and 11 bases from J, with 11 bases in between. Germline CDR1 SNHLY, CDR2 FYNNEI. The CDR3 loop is CASSVAGVAFF. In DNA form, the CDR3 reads TGTGCCAGCAGTGTAGCAGGGGTCGCTTTCTTT.

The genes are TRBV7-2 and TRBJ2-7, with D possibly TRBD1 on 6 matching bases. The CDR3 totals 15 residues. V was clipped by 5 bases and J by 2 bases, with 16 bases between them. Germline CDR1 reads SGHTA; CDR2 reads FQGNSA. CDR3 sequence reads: CASSLSTGSPYEQYF. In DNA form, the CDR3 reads TGTGCCAGCAGCCTATCCACAGGGAGTCCCTACGAGCAGTACTTC.

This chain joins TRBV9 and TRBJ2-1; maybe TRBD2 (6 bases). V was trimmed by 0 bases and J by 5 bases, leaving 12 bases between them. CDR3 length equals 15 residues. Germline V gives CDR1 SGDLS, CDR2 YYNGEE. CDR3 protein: CASSVEFGTHNEQFF. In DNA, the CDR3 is TGTGCCAGCAGCGTAGAGTTTGGGACTCACAATGAGCAGTTCTTC.

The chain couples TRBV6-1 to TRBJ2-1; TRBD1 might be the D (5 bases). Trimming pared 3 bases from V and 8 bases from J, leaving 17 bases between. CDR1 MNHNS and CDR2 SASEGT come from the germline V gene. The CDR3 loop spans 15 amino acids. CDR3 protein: CASSDGPGKLYEQFF. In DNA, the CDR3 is TGTGCCAGCAGTGATGGGCCAGGGAAGCTCTATGAGCAGTTCTTC.

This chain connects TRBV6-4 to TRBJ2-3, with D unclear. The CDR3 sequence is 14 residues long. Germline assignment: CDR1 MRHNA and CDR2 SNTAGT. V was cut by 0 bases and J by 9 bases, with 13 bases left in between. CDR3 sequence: CASSDSLTSSTQYF. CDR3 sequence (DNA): TGTGCCAGCAGTGACTCTCTCACCTCGAGCACGCAGTATTTT.

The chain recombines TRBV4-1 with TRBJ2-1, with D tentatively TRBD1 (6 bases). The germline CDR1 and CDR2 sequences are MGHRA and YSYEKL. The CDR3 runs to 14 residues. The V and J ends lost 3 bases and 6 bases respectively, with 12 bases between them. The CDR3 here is CASSQASRGNEQFF. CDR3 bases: TGCGCCAGCAGCCAGGCGAGCAGGGGCAATGAGCAGTTCTTC.

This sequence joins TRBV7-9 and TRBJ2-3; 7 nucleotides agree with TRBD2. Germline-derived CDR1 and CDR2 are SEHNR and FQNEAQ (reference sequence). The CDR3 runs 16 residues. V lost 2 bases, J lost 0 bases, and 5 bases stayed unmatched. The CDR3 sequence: CASSLQREPSTDTQYF. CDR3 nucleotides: TGTGCCAGCAGCTTACAGCGGGAACCTAGCACAGATACGCAGTATTTT.

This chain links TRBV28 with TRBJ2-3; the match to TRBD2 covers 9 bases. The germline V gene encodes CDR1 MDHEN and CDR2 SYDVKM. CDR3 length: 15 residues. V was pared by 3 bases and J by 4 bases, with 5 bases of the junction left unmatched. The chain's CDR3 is CASSFLAGGPDTQYF. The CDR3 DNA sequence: TGTGCCAGCAGTTTTCTCGCGGGAGGGCCAGATACGCAGTATTTT.

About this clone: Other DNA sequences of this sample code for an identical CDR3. As DNA, the CDR3 is TGCGCCAGCAGCTTGGGGGGCCGCCTGAACACTGAAGCTTTCTTT. Protein sequence: CASSLGGRLNTEAFF. The chain combines TRBV5-1 with TRBJ1-1; D possibly corresponds to TRBD1 (5 bases). Trimming left V 0 bases short and J 0 bases short, with 9 bases between. From germline, CDR1 is SGHRS and CDR2 YFSETQ. The CDR3 runs 15 residues.

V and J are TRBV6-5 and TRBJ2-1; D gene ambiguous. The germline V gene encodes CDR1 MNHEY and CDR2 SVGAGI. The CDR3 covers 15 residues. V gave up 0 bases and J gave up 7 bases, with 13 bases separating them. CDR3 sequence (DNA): TGTGCCAGCAGTTACTCCCCCCAATTCGAGAATGAGCAGTTCTTC. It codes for CASSYSPQFENEQFF.

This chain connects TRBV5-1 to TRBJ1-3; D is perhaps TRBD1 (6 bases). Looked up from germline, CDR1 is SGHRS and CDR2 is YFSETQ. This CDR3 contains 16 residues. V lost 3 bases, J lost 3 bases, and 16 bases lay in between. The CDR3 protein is CASSSVPTGLGNTIYF. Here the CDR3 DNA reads TGCGCCAGCAGCTCGGTACCGACAGGACTTGGAAACACCATATATTTT.

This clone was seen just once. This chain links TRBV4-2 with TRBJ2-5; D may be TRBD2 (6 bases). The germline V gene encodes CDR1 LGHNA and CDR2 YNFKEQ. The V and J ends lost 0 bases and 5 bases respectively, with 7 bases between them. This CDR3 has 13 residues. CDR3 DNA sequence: TGTGCCAGCAGCCAAGATCGGGGGGAGACCCAGTACTTC. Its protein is CASSQDRGETQYF.

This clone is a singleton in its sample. The CDR3, as DNA: TGTGCCAGCAGCCAAGTGCGGGGGCTAAGGGAGCAGTTCTTC. Translated: CASSQVRGLREQFF. The chain is built from TRBV14 and TRBJ2-1, with D possibly matching TRBD2 (7 bases). The V end lost 1 base, the J end lost 10 bases, and 14 bases lay between the germline ends. This CDR3 is 14 amino acids long. Germline values: CDR1 SGHDN, CDR2 FVKESK.

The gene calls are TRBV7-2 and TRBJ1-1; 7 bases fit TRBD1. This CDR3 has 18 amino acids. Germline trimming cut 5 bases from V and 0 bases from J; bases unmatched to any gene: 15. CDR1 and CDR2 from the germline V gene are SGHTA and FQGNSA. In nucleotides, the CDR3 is TGTGCCAGCAGCGAGGACGCTTACGGGACAGTCATGAACACTGAAGCTTTCTTT. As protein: CASSEDAYGTVMNTEAFF.

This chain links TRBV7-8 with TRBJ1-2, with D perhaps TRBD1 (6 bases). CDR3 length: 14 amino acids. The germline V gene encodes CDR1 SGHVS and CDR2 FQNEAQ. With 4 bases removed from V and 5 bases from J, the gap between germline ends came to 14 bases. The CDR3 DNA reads TGTGCCAGCAGCTCACGACAGGCCCCTTATGGCTACACCTTC. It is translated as CASSSRQAPYGYTF.

DNA for the CDR3: TGTGCCAGCAGAACTCTCCGGACAGGGGACTATGGCTACACCTTC. Residues: CASRTLRTGDYGYTF. This sequence joins TRBV6-5 and TRBJ1-2, with 9 bases that match TRBD1. The CDR3 has 15 residues. J lost 3 bases, V lost 6 bases, and 8 bases had no gene match. Germline V gene lookup returns CDR1 MNHEY and CDR2 SVGAGI.

This chain's CDR3 is CASSYPTGEQYF. For the CDR3, the DNA is TGTGCCAGCAGTTACCCGACGGGCGAGCAGTACTTC. The chain links TRBV6-5 to TRBJ2-7; no firm D call. Germline values: CDR1 MNHEY, CDR2 SVGAGI. Trimming removed 2 bases at V and 6 bases at J, with 8 bases between. The CDR3 runs to 12 residues.

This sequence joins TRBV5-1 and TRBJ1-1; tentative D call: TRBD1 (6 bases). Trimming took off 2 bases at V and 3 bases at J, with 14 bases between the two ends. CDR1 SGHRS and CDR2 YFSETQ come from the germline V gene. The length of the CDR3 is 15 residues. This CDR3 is CASSFGGRADTEAFF. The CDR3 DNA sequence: TGCGCCAGCAGCTTTGGGGGCAGGGCGGACACTGAAGCTTTCTTT.

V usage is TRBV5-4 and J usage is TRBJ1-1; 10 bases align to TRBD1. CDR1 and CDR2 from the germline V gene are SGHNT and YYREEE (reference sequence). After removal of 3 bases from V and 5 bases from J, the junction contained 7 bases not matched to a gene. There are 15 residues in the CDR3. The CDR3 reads CASSWTTGGGTEAFF. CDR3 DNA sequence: TGTGCCAGCAGCTGGACGACAGGGGGCGGGACTGAAGCTTTCTTT.

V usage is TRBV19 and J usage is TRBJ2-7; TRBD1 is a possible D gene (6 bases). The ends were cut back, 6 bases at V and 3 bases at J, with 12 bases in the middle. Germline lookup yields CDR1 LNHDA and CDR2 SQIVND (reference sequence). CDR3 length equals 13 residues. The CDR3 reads CASRYAQGYEQYF. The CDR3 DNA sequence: TGTGCCAGTAGATACGCACAGGGCTACGAGCAGTACTTC.

The CDR3 coding sequence is TGTGCCAGTAGTACCGTAGAGTACAATGAGCAGTTCTTC. Protein: CASSTVEYNEQFF. The rearrangement uses TRBV19 and TRBJ2-1; no clear D. The CDR3 is made up of 13 amino acids. From germline, CDR1 is LNHDA and CDR2 SQIVND (reference sequence). V was clipped by 4 bases and J by 4 bases, with 8 bases between them. The whole variable domain, filled in from reference TRBV19 and TRBJ2-1, reads DGGITQSPKYLFRKEGQNVTLSCEQNLNHDAMYWYRQDPGQGLRLIYYSQIVNDFQKGDIAEGYSVSREKKESFPLTVTSAQKNPTAFYLCASSTVEYNEQFFGPGTRLTVL.

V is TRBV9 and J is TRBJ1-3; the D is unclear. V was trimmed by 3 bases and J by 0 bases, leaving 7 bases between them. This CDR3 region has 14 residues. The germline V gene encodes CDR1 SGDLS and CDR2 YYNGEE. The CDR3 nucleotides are TGTGCCAGCAGCGCGCGGAGCTCTGGAAACACCATATATTTT. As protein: CASSARSSGNTIYF.

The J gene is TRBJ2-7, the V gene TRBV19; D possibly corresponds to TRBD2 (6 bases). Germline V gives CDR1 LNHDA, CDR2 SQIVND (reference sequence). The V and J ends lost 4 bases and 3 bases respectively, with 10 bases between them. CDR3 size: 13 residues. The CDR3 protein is CASSKTSNYEQYF. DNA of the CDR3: TGTGCCAGTAGTAAGACTAGTAACTACGAGCAGTACTTC.

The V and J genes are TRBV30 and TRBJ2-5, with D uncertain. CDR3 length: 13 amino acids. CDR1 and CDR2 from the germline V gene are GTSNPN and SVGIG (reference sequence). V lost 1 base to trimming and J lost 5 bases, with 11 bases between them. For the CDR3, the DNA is TGTGCCTGGAGTGGGGCAGCAATGGAGACCCAGTACTTC. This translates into CAWSGAAMETQYF.

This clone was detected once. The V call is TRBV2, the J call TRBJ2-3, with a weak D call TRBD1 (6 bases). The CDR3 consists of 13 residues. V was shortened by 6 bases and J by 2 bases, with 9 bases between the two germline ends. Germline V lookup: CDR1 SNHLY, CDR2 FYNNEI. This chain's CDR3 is CASRGGATDTQYF. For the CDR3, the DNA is TGTGCCAGCAGAGGGGGAGCCACAGATACGCAGTATTTT.

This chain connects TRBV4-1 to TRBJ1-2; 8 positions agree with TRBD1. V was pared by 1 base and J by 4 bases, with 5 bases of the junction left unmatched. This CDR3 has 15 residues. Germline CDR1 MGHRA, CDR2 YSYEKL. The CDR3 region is CASSQVRTGSYGYTF. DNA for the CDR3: TGCGCCAGCAGCCAAGTACGGACAGGGAGCTATGGCTACACCTTC.